A single sample is the source of the 11 T cell receptor beta chains below, sequenced in a study of T cell clonality in common variable immunodeficiency. Findings of the study overall: Reportedly, TCR beta sequences from common variable immunodeficiency showed fewer deletions and N-nucleotide insertions.

Method: immunoSEQ multiplex PCR; TCRdb's copy keeps in-frame clones and lacks some. The sample holds approximately 28,000 clones, and no clone turns up only once. No antigens are known for them. The sequenced sample was peripheral blood mononuclear cells. The receptors were sampled from a human donor with common variable immunodeficiency.

This clone was counted at least ten times. The CDR3 is cut off 3 residues early in the read; its end comes from the germline J gene. V is TRBV29-1 and J is TRBJ2-7, with 9 bases lining up with TRBD2. V shed 0 bases, J shed 2 bases, and the junction held 5 bases outside the gene matches. The germline V gene encodes CDR1 SQVTM and CDR2 ANQGSEA. CDR3 length: 15 residues. The CDR3 bases that were read are TGCAGCGTTGAAGACCCTAGCGGGGCCACCTACGAG. Translating it yields CSVEDPSGATYE. The complete CDR3 protein is CSVEDPSGATYEQYF.

This clone was seen at least ten times. The CDR3 end falls 3 residues outside the read, so it is completed with the germline J gene. V is TRBV18 and J is TRBJ1-1; 10 bases fit TRBD1. The germline gives CDR1 KGHSH, CDR2 LQKENI. V shed 3 bases and J 1 base; nucleotides not matched to a gene: 5. The CDR3 covers 16 residues. The part of the CDR3 DNA that was read is TGTGCCAGCTCACCGTGGACAGGGGGGGAGAACACTGAA. It is translated as CASSPWTGGENTE. Given in full, the CDR3 is CASSPWTGGENTEAFF.

This clone was observed a handful of times. The read is 3 residues too short to cover the CDR3 end, so that end is filled in from the germline J gene. The rearrangement uses TRBV18 and TRBJ2-6; the D is unclear. This CDR3 comprises 16 residues. V lost 3 bases and J 0 bases, leaving 9 bases between the germline ends. The germline CDR1 and CDR2 sequences are KGHSH and LQKENI. The DNA read from the CDR3 is TGTGCCAGCTCACCGGTCGACAACTCTGGGGCCAACGTC. Translated, it gives CASSPVDNSGANV. The whole CDR3 protein reads CASSPVDNSGANVLTF.

This clone was seen at least ten times. The read gets to within 3 residues of the CDR3 end, and the germline J gene fills in the rest. The chain is built from TRBV20-1 and TRBJ1-6, with D unresolved. There are 14 residues in the CDR3. The germline CDR1 and CDR2 sequences are DFQATT and SNEGSKA (reference sequence). The V gene lost 0 bases and the J gene lost 0 bases, with 3 bases spanning the gap. CDR3 sequence reads: CSARDSSYNSPLHF. The CDR3 bases that were read are TGCAGTGCTAGAGACAGCTCCTATAATTCACCC.

This clone was counted many times. The CDR3 goes on 3 residues after the read ends, and that part is filled in from the germline J gene. This chain connects TRBV2 to TRBJ1-3; possibly TRBD1 for D (5 bases). CDR3 size: 16 residues. Trimming stripped 6 bases from V and 1 base from J, with 16 bases between. Germline CDR1 and CDR2: SNHLY and FYNNEI. The CDR3 DNA, read in part, is TGTGCCAGCAGCGGATCCCGCCCAGGGTCTGGAAACACC. It specifies CASSGSRPGSGNT. The whole CDR3 region reads CASSGSRPGSGNTIYF. The variable domain in full, with the rest retrieved from reference TRBV2 and TRBJ1-3, is EPEVTQTPSHQVTQMGQEVILRCVPISNHLYFYWYRQILGQKVEFLVSFYNNEISEKSEIFDDQFSVERPDGSNFTLKIRSTKLEDSAMYFCASSGSRPGSGNTIYFGEGSWLTVV.

In its sample, this clone was seen many times. The CDR3 end is not reached by the read, which stops 3 residues before it; the germline J gene fills it in. This rearrangement joins TRBV2 to TRBJ2-5; perhaps TRBD1 as D (6 bases). This CDR3 region has 14 residues. The V end was cut by 2 bases, the J end by 4 bases, with 11 bases between. Germline-derived CDR1 and CDR2 are SNHLY and FYNNEI. This CDR3 is CASSEIRGSETQYF. The CDR3 DNA, read in part, is TGTGCCAGCAGTGAAATCAGGGGTTCAGAGACC.

This clone was seen repeatedly, ten times or more. The read halts 3 residues ahead of the CDR3 end, with the missing end drawn from the germline J gene. The chain is built from TRBV10-3 and TRBJ1-3; no definite D call. The V gene lost 3 bases and the J gene lost 0 bases, with 9 bases spanning the gap. The CDR3 has 15 residues. The germline gives CDR1 ENHRY, CDR2 SYGVKD. CDR3 sequence reads: CAISDRLGSGNTIYF. The CDR3 DNA, read in part, is TGTGCCATCAGTGACAGGTTGGGCTCTGGAAACACC.

This clone is medium-sized (0.01 to 0.1%) by share. The sequenced fragment ends 3 residues before the CDR3 boundary, so the rest is inferred from the germline J gene. V and J are TRBV29-1 and TRBJ2-3; D call uncertain. The germline CDR1 and CDR2 sequences are SQVTM and ANQGSEA. This CDR3 comprises 14 residues. Trimming left V 2 bases short and J 1 base short, with 10 bases between. The part of the CDR3 DNA that was read is TGCAGCGTTGAATCCAGTTATCGCACAGATACG. It specifies CSVESSYRTDT. The CDR3 reads in full as CSVESSYRTDTQYF.

In regard to this clone: Sequencing ends 3 residues short of the CDR3 end; the germline J gene provides the rest. The chain joins TRBV20-1 to TRBJ2-1; D gene uncertain. The germline CDR1 and CDR2 sequences are DFQATT and SNEGSKA (reference sequence). Trimming stripped 6 bases from V and 0 bases from J, with 12 bases between. The CDR3 has 14 residues. The CDR3 DNA, read in part, is TGCAGTGCGGAAAGGGTAAGCTCCTACAATGAG. Translation: CSAERVSSYNE. Given in full, the CDR3 is CSAERVSSYNEQFF.

This clone was picked up a small number of times. The chain's CDR3 is CASRGRNTDTQYF. The part of the CDR3 DNA that was read is TGTGCCAGCAGGGGCAGAAACACAGATACG. This rearrangement joins TRBV2 to TRBJ2-3; D remains ambiguous. The read finishes 3 residues shy of the CDR3 end, and the germline J gene is used to complete it. V lost 6 bases, J lost 2 bases, and 9 bases lay in between. The CDR3 spans 13 residues. The germline CDR1 and CDR2 sequences are SNHLY and FYNNEI.

This clone was seen at least ten times. The read ends 3 residues before the CDR3 terminus; that terminus is restored from the germline J gene. This sequence joins TRBV5-1 and TRBJ2-1, with D possibly TRBD2 on 7 matching bases. The CDR3 has 16 residues. CDR1 is SGHRS, CDR2 YFSETQ, per germline. The V end was cut by 3 bases, the J end by 2 bases, with 15 bases between. Incomplete CDR3 DNA: TGCGCCAGCAGCTCCATAGGGAGGGGGACCTACAATGAG. This encodes CASSSIGRGTYNE. The CDR3, in full, reads CASSSIGRGTYNEQFF.